One T cell receptor beta chain is described in this entry. Its specificity is unknown. The entry originates in a study of T cells in localized non-small cell lung cancer. The CDR3 sequence is 15 residues long. The germline gives CDR1 SNHLY, CDR2 FYNNEI. Unmatched junction bases numbered 7, after V lost 2 bases and J lost 4 bases. Findings and caveats of the study: Heterogeneity cannot be ruled out, as sequencing used one tumor region only. The study detected a median roughly 61 of the top 100 tumor clones in adjacent lung.

Only in-frame clones appear in the TCRdb table, and some are missing; sequencing was by immunoSEQ multiplex PCR. Of around 30,000 clones listed, around nine tenths are singletons. The genes are TRBV2 and TRBJ1-1; 7 bases fit TRBD1. The receptor's source is a female donor aged 60 or older with stage III squamous cell lung carcinoma. Material: peripheral blood, obtained before any cancer treatment. The CDR3 DNA sequence: TGTGCCAGCAGTGAACTGGAAGGGGGCACCACTGAAGCTTTCTTT. Its protein is CASSELEGGTTEAFF.